Listed below are T cell receptor beta chains from one sample, sequenced in a study of T cell responses to AZD1222 COVID-19 vaccine. The protocol was immunoSEQ multiplex PCR, while the TCRdb copy is restricted to in-frame clones and leaves out a portion. The data contain over 110,000 clones, roughly 91% of them seen just once; the ten biggest clones take up about 5%. The sample here was peripheral blood, taken on day 0 of AZD1222 vaccination. The receptor source for this set is an adult in good health. Both conserved end residues are part of each CDR3. D genes are given only for firm matches. For some rows the clone size is stated as once, few or many, or as a class when expanded; others skip it.

v_gene	abundance	j_gene	d_gene	len	CDR3nt	CDR3aa
TRBV7-8	-	TRBJ2-5	TRBD2	16	TGTGCCAGCAGCTTGCGCCTAGCGGGGGTTGTGGAGACCCAGTACTTC	CASSLRLAGVVETQYF
TRBV29-1	-	TRBJ2-1	TRBD2	13	TGCAGCGCCGGGACTAGCGGTAACAATGAGCAGTTCTTC	CSAGTSGNNEQFF
TRBV18	-	TRBJ2-1	TRBD2	14	TGTGCCAGCTCTGGGACTAGCGGGAGCGACGGGCAGTTCTTC	CASSGTSGSDGQFF
TRBV5-6	few	TRBJ1-4	-	16	TGTGCCAGCAGCTTGACGGGGGAAGGGACTAATGAAAAACTGTTTTTT	CASSLTGEGTNEKLFF
TRBV7-8	-	TRBJ2-1	-	15	TGTGCCAGCAGCTTAATATCAGGGCAGGACAATGAGCAGTTCTTC	CASSLISGQDNEQFF
TRBV29-1	-	TRBJ1-1	-	11	TGCAGGAAAGGGAGTGACACTGAAGCTTTCTTT	CRKGSDTEAFF
TRBV18	-	TRBJ2-5	-	16	TGTGCCAGCTCACCATTGGCAGGGACGGTCAAAGAGACCCAGTACTTC	CASSPLAGTVKETQYF
TRBV7-2	few	TRBJ2-3	-	14	TGTGCCAGCAGCCCCAGACTAGGCACAGATACGCAGTATTTT	CASSPRLGTDTQYF
TRBV21-1	-	TRBJ1-5	-	15	TGTGCCAGCAGCAAAGGGGGAGAGGACAATCAGCCCCAGCATTTT	CASSKGGEDNQPQHF
TRBV25-1	-	TRBJ1-5	-	14	TGTGCCAGCAGTGAGTTAACCCGAGATCAGCCCCAGCATTTT	CASSELTRDQPQHF
TRBV5-4	-	TRBJ2-2	-	13	TGTGCCGGCCGGGGGCCGGGCACCGGGGAGCTGTTTTTT	CAGRGPGTGELFF
TRBV13	few	TRBJ2-7	TRBD1	15	TGTGCCAGCAGCATTAGGAGACAGGGGATCCACGAGCAGTACTTC	CASSIRRQGIHEQYF
TRBV24-1	-	TRBJ2-3	-	13	TGTGCCACCAGTGATCCCGGGGGTGATACGCAGTATTTT	CATSDPGGDTQYF
TRBV12-3/TRBV12-4	-	TRBJ1-5	-	12	TGTGCCAGCAGCCCTGGGGATCAGCCCCAGCATTTT	CASSPGDQPQHF
TRBV6-2/TRBV6-3	-	TRBJ1-1	-	14	TGTGCCAGCAGTCGGGACGGCCTGAACACTGAAGCTTTCTTT	CASSRDGLNTEAFF
TRBV7-9	-	TRBJ2-3	TRBD1	13	TGTGCCAGCAGCCCTAGGGGGCCAGATACGCAGTATTTT	CASSPRGPDTQYF
TRBV10-3	-	TRBJ2-3	TRBD2	20	TGTGCCATCAGTGAGTCGGGGGGACTAGCGGAGGACTCTAGCACAGATACGCAGTATTTT	CAISESGGLAEDSSTDTQYF
TRBV7-2	once	TRBJ2-7	TRBD1	19	TGTGCCAGCAGCCCAACCCTTAGGAGCAGACTTCGGACAGGGGCCGAGCAGTACTTC	CASSPTLRSRLRTGAEQYF
TRBV6-1	once	TRBJ2-2	-	13	TGTGCCAGCAGGGAAGGGTTTTCCGGGGAGCTGTTTTTT	CASREGFSGELFF
TRBV5-1	-	TRBJ2-1	TRBD2	14	TGCGCCAGCAGCTTTAGCGGGGCCCACAATGAGCAGTTCTTC	CASSFSGAHNEQFF
TRBV19	-	TRBJ1-5	-	14	TGTGCCAGTAGTATTCAGTATAGCAATCAGCCCCAGCATTTT	CASSIQYSNQPQHF
TRBV18	once	TRBJ2-3	-	17	TGTGCCAGCTCACCAGTTGAGGGGATGGTAGGCACAGATACGCAGTATTTT	CASSPVEGMVGTDTQYF
TRBV7-9	once	TRBJ2-7	-	15	TGTGCCAGCAGCAACAGAGGGGACGGCCACTACGAGCAGTACTTC	CASSNRGDGHYEQYF
TRBV6-5	-	TRBJ2-7	TRBD1	13	TGTGCCAGCAGCGTCACAGGGGACGGCGAGCAGTACTTC	CASSVTGDGEQYF
TRBV6-6	-	TRBJ1-5	-	15	TGTGCCAGCAGTTACGACGGGCAGGGAAGTCAGCCCCAGCATTTT	CASSYDGQGSQPQHF
TRBV20-1	-	TRBJ1-1	-	11	TGCAGTGCTGGCCGTTACACTGAAGCTTTCTTT	CSAGRYTEAFF
TRBV7-9	-	TRBJ1-4	TRBD1	19	TGTGCCAGCAGCAGTCCGGGACAGTTCCTCGGGTCGCTTAGTGAAAAACTGTTTTTT	CASSSPGQFLGSLSEKLFF
TRBV10-3	-	TRBJ1-4	TRBD1	18	TGTGCCAAACCCACCGGACAGGGTAGAGGGGCAACTAATGAAAAACTGTTTTTT	CAKPTGQGRGATNEKLFF
TRBV5-1	-	TRBJ1-1	-	15	TGCGCCAGCAGCTCCGGGGTCGCGCGGGACACTGAAGCTTTCTTT	CASSSGVARDTEAFF
TRBV9	-	TRBJ1-2	-	17	TGTGCCAGCAGCGTAGGTTCTCTCGGGCAGGGAGTCTATGGCTACACCTTC	CASSVGSLGQGVYGYTF
TRBV6-2/TRBV6-3	-	TRBJ2-3	TRBD2	15	TGTGCCAGCAGTTACGGGACTACCCTCGCTGATACGCAGTATTTT	CASSYGTTLADTQYF
TRBV19	-	TRBJ1-5	-	15	TGTGCCAGTCAGAACAACTTGTATAGCAATCAGCCCCAGCATTTT	CASQNNLYSNQPQHF
TRBV29-1	-	TRBJ2-7	-	14	TGCAGCGTTTTACAGGGCCCGAGCTCCTACGAGCAGTACTTC	CSVLQGPSSYEQYF
TRBV4-3	-	TRBJ2-5	-	17	TGCGCCAGCAGCCAAGGTGTGCTTTCCAGGCAGCAAGAGACCCAGTACTTC	CASSQGVLSRQQETQYF
TRBV11-3	-	TRBJ2-5	-	13	TGTGCCAGCAGCTCAGCCCTCCAAGAGACCCAGTACTTC	CASSSALQETQYF
TRBV6-5	-	TRBJ1-2	-	14	TGTGCCAGCAGTTACGGGGAGGAGGGATATGGCTACACCTTC	CASSYGEEGYGYTF
TRBV6-5	-	TRBJ2-3	-	14	TGTGCCAGCAAACCTCAGGGGTGGACAGATACGCAGTATTTT	CASKPQGWTDTQYF
TRBV6-2/TRBV6-3	-	TRBJ2-7	TRBD2	16	TGTGCCAGCAGTACAAGGACTAGCGGGGGGCCCTACGAGCAGTACTTC	CASSTRTSGGPYEQYF
TRBV20-1	-	TRBJ2-7	TRBD1	11	TGCAGTGCAACACAGGGGGGCGAGCAGTACTTC	CSATQGGEQYF
TRBV27	-	TRBJ2-7	-	15	TGTGCCAGCGCCCCTGGGCAGGGACTCTCCTACGAGCAGTACTTC	CASAPGQGLSYEQYF
TRBV5-1	-	TRBJ2-2	-	15	TGCGCCAGCAGCTTGATCCAGCAGGGAACCGGGGAGCTGTTTTTT	CASSLIQQGTGELFF
TRBV7-9	-	TRBJ1-5	TRBD1	15	TGTGCCAGCAGCTGGGGAGGACAGGGAGGACAGCCCCAGCATTTT	CASSWGGQGGQPQHF
TRBV7-8	-	TRBJ1-1	-	14	TGTGCCAGCAGCCATCTAGGGAAGAACACTGAAGCTTTCTTT	CASSHLGKNTEAFF
TRBV20-1	-	TRBJ1-2	TRBD1	12	TGCAGTGCCAGTGGGGACAGTTATGGCTACACCTTC	CSASGDSYGYTF
TRBV5-4	-	TRBJ1-2	TRBD1	15	TGTGCCAGCAGCCAGGGGGACAGGGAGCACAATGGCTACACCTTC	CASSQGDREHNGYTF
TRBV4-3	once	TRBJ1-1	TRBD1	17	TGCGCCAGCAGCCCCACCCTAGACAGGGTCGATGTCACTGAAGCTTTCTTT	CASSPTLDRVDVTEAFF
TRBV5-1	-	TRBJ1-2	TRBD1	12	TGCGCCAGCAGCCCCCCGGACAGGGGCCACACCTTC	CASSPPDRGHTF
TRBV7-9	-	TRBJ1-5	-	14	TGTGCCAGCAGCTACGGGACTGAGGGTCAGCCCCAGCATTTT	CASSYGTEGQPQHF
TRBV5-1	-	TRBJ2-7	-	15	TGCGCCAGCAGCTTGGATTTGGCCTCTACCTACGAGCAGTACTTC	CASSLDLASTYEQYF
TRBV25-1	-	TRBJ2-2	TRBD1	14	TGTGCCAGCAGTCGACAGGGGGGGACCGGGGAGCTGTTTTTT	CASSRQGGTGELFF
TRBV5-8	-	TRBJ2-3	TRBD2	16	TGTGCCAGCAGCGTAGGGACTAGCGGGATTACAGATACGCAGTATTTT	CASSVGTSGITDTQYF
TRBV5-4	-	TRBJ1-6	-	14	TGTGCCAGCAGCCGACGGGTGTCTTATTCACCCCTCCACTTT	CASSRRVSYSPLHF
TRBV5-8	-	TRBJ2-1	TRBD1	11	TGTGCCAGCAGCTTTGGGACAGGGTTGTTCTTC	CASSFGTGLFF
TRBV18	-	TRBJ2-3	TRBD2	16	TGTGCCAGCTCACCGTCAGCGGGGGGGAGCACAGATACGCAGTATTTT	CASSPSAGGSTDTQYF
TRBV19	-	TRBJ1-1	-	14	TGTGCCAGTAGTATAGAACCCATGAACACTGAAGCTTTCTTT	CASSIEPMNTEAFF
TRBV5-1	-	TRBJ2-3	TRBD2	15	TGCGCCAGCAGCTTGTCGGGAGGGCCTGCAGATACGCAGTATTTT	CASSLSGGPADTQYF
TRBV9	-	TRBJ1-6	-	13	TGTGCCAGCAGCGTAGGGGGGAACTCACCCCTCCACTTT	CASSVGGNSPLHF